This T cell receptor beta chain was obtained from a study of control samples from healthy donors and cancer patients. Regarding this clone: The germline gene is not matched at one end of the junction; a read error may be the cause.

Clones were read by immunoSEQ multiplex PCR, and TCRdb kept only the in-frame ones, dropping some. Here the sample spans under 450,000 clones, around nine tenths being singletons. Per germline, CDR1 SGDLS and CDR2 YYNGEE. This CDR3 region has 19 residues. This chain connects TRBV9 to TRBJ1-2; TRBD1 aligns across 7 bases. Source material: PBMCs. The sequence was obtained from a man between 40 and 49 years old with head and neck cancer. This CDR3 is CASSGGSSSPGQSNYGYTF. The DNA of the CDR3 is TGTGCCAGCAGCGGAGGGTCATCGTCTCCGGGACAGTCTAATTATGGCTACACCTTC.